This T cell receptor (beta chain) was documented in a study of a mutant IDH1 vaccine in newly diagnosed glioma. As for the study in general: Patients, over weeks 1, 3, 5, 7, 11, 15, 19 and 23, received a total of eight vaccinations. Vaccination began 4-6 weeks post radiotherapy alone, or with temozolomide cycles. Study-wide findings and caveats: Among patients, roughly 93% showed immune responses induced by the vaccine.

Profiling relied on immunoSEQ multiplex PCR, and the TCRdb table lists in-frame clones only, not all of them. Of roughly 60,000 clones listed, approximately 81% were seen once; the top ten hold approximately 4%. As for time point: week 23, last vaccination. Every vaccine dose comprised 300 ug of mutant IDH1 20-mer peptide plus topical imiquimod. For this clone: The antigen remains unidentified.

This CDR3 is 15 amino acids long. Deletions cut 4 bases from V and 5 bases from J, with 13 bases between. Germline V lookup: CDR1 SGDLS, CDR2 YYNGEE. The source material was PBMCs, sampled from a glioma patient whose treatment included an IDH1 peptide vaccine. The J gene is TRBJ1-6, the V gene TRBV9; TRBD1 is a possible D gene (6 bases). The TCR comes from a young man with glioma. CDR3 coding DNA: TGTGCCAGCAGCCCCCGGGGGCTGGATAATTCACCCCTCCACTTT. Its protein product is CASSPRGLDNSPLHF.